The 10 T cell receptor beta chains below were found in one sample sequenced in a study of blood T cells in healthy people across ages. Next came a second PCR, run for about 7 to 11 cycles, which used a sample-barcoded 5' primer along with a J-beta primer mix. Using its own MiXCR run on the 5' RACE reads, TCRdb lists one record per CDR3 protein. The sample records about 900,000 distinct CDR3 sequences, 48% being singletons. Sequenced: blood. The receptors derive from a young man in good health.

The gene calls are TRBV4-2 and TRBJ2-3; 9 bases align to TRBD2. Looked up from germline, CDR1 is LGHNA and CDR2 is YNFKEQ. This CDR3 has 17 residues. V was clipped by 1 base and J by 1 base; unmatched bases: 6. The CDR3 spells CASSQVQRGVGTDTQYF. The CDR3, as DNA: TGTGCCAGCAGCCAAGTTCAGCGGGGGGTGGGCACAGATACGCAGTATTTT.

V usage is TRBV3-1 and J usage is TRBJ1-5, with a possible D match to TRBD1 (5 bases). Germline V gene lookup returns CDR1 LGHDT and CDR2 YNNKEL (reference sequence). The CDR3 totals 15 residues. The V end was cut by 0 bases, the J end by 11 bases, with 17 bases between. The chain's CDR3 is CASSQDPGPSGSQHF. CDR3 nucleotide sequence: TGTGCCAGCAGCCAAGACCCGGGACCTTCGGGGTCCCAGCATTTT.

This clonotype was seen ten or more times. The V and J genes are TRBV12-3 or TRBV12-4 and TRBJ2-5, with 8 bases aligning to TRBD2. CDR3 length: 15 amino acids. The V and J ends lost 8 bases and 5 bases, in that order; junction bases with no gene match: 13. The CDR3 loop reads CASSGGAGGEETQYF. The CDR3 nucleotides read TGTGCCAGCTCGGGGGGGGCGGGGGGCGAGGAGACCCAGTACTTC.

To note about this clonotype: One end of the junction fails to match germline, which may point to a read error. V gene TRBV10-3 combines with J gene TRBJ1-2; D remains ambiguous. The CDR3 has 16 residues. Germline loops: CDR1 ENHRY, CDR2 SYGVKD. Here the CDR3 reads CAISGQPPYQDYGYTF. CDR3 nucleotide sequence: TGTGCCATTAGTGGGCAGCCACCGTACCAAGACTATGGCTACACCTTC.

A single count supports this clonotype. The chain is built from TRBV4-2 and TRBJ1-2, with 7 positions matching TRBD1. Germline V CDR1 and CDR2: LGHNA, YNFKEQ. This CDR3 has 15 amino acids. V lost 0 bases to trimming and J lost 9 bases; unmatched junction nucleotides: 10. CDR3 residues: CASSQDGYRGESYTF. CDR3 DNA: TGTGCCAGCAGCCAAGATGGGTACAGGGGTGAGAGCTACACCTTC.

Only a few counts were recorded for this clonotype. The chain couples TRBV20-1 to TRBJ1-4; 9 nucleotides match TRBD1. Germline CDR1 and CDR2: DFQATT and SNEGSKA (reference sequence). The ends lost 1 base at V and 5 bases at J; junction bases unmatched: 8. The CDR3 runs to 16 residues. The CDR3 sequence: CSARALPGQGNEKLFF. The CDR3, as DNA: TGCAGTGCTAGAGCCCTCCCCGGACAGGGGAATGAAAAACTGTTTTTT.

This clonotype is a singleton in its sample. A much larger clone differs by one base, so this may be a read error. The chain combines TRBV11-2 with TRBJ2-3; D is unresolved. Trimming pared 3 bases from V and 0 bases from J, leaving 7 bases between. In germline, CDR1 is SGHAT, CDR2 FQNNGV. The CDR3 runs to 14 residues. CDR3 nucleotides: TGTGCCAGCAGCTTCGCCATAAGCACAGATACGCAGTATTTT. This gives the protein CASSFAISTDTQYF.

About this clonotype: Since a much larger clone is just one base distant, this may be a read error. This chain joins TRBV11-2 and TRBJ2-1, with a possible D match to TRBD1 (5 bases). Germline assignment: CDR1 SGHAT and CDR2 FQNNGV. The CDR3 is 13 amino acids. The V end lost 4 bases, the J end lost 4 bases, and 8 bases lay between the germline ends. This CDR3 is CASSSTDYNEQFF. CDR3 DNA sequence: TGTGCCAGCAGCTCGACAGATTACAATGAGCAGTTCTTC.

This clonotype has only one observation. The chain carries TRBV20-1 and TRBJ2-5, with D possibly TRBD2 on 5 matching bases. In germline, CDR1 is DFQATT, CDR2 SNEGSKA (reference sequence). Trimming took off 6 bases at V and 2 bases at J, with 13 bases between the two ends. The CDR3 consists of 13 residues. Here the CDR3 DNA reads TGCAGTGCAGTTGGGCCGGGACAAGAGACCCAGTACTTC. This codes for CSAVGPGQETQYF.

CDR3 region: CASSQAKVESGPQHF. The CDR3 bases are TGCGCCAGCAGCCAAGCAAAGGTTGAATCAGGGCCCCAGCATTTT. The V gene is TRBV4-1, the J gene TRBJ1-5; no clear D gene. The V end was cut by 1 base, the J end by 9 bases, with 16 bases between. Germline V lookup: CDR1 MGHRA, CDR2 YSYEKL. The CDR3 has 15 residues.